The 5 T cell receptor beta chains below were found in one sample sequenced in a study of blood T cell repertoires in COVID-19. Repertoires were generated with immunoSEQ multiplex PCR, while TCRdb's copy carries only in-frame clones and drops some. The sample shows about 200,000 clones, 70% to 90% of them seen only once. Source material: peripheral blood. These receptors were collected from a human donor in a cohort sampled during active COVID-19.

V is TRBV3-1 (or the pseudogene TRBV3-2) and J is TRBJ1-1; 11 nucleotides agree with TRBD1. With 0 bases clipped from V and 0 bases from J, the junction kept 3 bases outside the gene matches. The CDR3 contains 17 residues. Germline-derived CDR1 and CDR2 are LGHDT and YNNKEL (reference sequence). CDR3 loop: CASSQEGQGDMNTEAFF. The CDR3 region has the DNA TGTGCCAGCAGCCAAGAGGGACAGGGGGACATGAACACTGAAGCTTTCTTT.

The CDR3 loop reads CASGGDTQYF. Here the CDR3 DNA reads TGTGCCAGCGGGGGGGATACGCAGTATTTT. The chain links TRBV21-1 to TRBJ2-3; TRBD2 is taken as the D call from the table, unchecked against the DNA. TRBV21-1 is a pseudogene segment. The CDR3 covers 10 residues.

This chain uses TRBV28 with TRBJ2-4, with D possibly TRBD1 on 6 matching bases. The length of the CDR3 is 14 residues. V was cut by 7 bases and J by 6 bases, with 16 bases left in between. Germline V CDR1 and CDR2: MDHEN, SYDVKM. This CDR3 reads CASTGSQGGNIQYF. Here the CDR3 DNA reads TGTGCCAGCACAGGGTCACAAGGGGGAAACATTCAGTACTTC. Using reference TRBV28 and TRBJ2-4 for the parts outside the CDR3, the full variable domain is DVKVTQSSRYLVKRTGEKVFLECVQDMDHENMFWYRQDPGLGLRLIYFSYDVKMKEKGDIPEGYSVSREKKERFSLILESASTNQTSMYLCASTGSQGGNIQYFGAGTRLSVL.

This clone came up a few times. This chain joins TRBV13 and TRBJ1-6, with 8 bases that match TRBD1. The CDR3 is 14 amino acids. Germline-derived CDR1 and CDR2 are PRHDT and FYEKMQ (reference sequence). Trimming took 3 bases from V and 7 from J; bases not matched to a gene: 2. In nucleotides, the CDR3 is TGTGCCAGCAGCTTGTGGACAGGGAATTCACCCCTCCACTTT. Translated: CASSLWTGNSPLHF.

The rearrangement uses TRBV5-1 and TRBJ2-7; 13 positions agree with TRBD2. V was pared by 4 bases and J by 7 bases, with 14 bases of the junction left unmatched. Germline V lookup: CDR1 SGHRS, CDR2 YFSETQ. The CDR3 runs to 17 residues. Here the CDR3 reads CASSPQLAGGPLREQYF. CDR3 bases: TGCGCCAGCAGCCCCCAACTAGCGGGAGGGCCGTTACGAGAGCAGTACTTC.